This T cell receptor beta chain came from a study of T cells expressing NK-cell markers (dated by TCRdb to 2019 to 2021). Context from the whole study: Fewer than ten donors provided sorted CD3+CD56+NKG2C+, CD3+CD56+NKG2C- and CD3+CD56-NKG2C+ T-cell subsets, whose TCR beta-chain repertoires were profiled. Randomly selected healthy volunteers, three men and five women, were used as the eight sequenced donors. Seven of the eight sequenced donors were HCMV-seropositive and one was HCMV-seronegative. Sequencing of the libraries produced 2 x 150 bp reads on Illumina HiSeq 2000/2500, MiSeq or NextSeq. The investigation overall reported the following: Those dominant clonotypes were again the most abundant among CD3+CD56-NKG2C+ cells in a handful of donors, at 28.3-60.1%. In six donors, the dominant CD3+CD56+NKG2C+ clonotypes were among the top 10 CD8+ clonotypes and accounted for roughly 1.0-7.5% of CD8+ T cells. Whether the expanded NKG2C-expressing T cell clones were specific for HCMV antigens remained unclear.

The listed sequencing device is Illumina HiSeq 2000. TCR beta cDNA libraries were made by 5'RACE template switching that added a universal primer site and unique molecular identifiers. Priming for cDNA synthesis came from the TCR beta constant segment, and two successive PCR amplification steps followed. As for the authors' bioinformatics: MIGEC was used to demultiplex reads and group the reads by UMI, and MiTCR was used to assemble and quantify clonotypes. To exclude erroneous sequences, any TCR cDNA sequence not supported by at least two reads was discarded. The tcR package was used for downstream repertoire analysis, and clonotypes were matched between fractions using CDR3 nucleotide sequence together with V segment. VDJmatch was used to annotate antigen specificity against VDJdb, with one amino acid substitution in CDR3 allowed. Reprocessed by TCRdb, the reads give a single entry per CDR3 protein sequence, without DNA. In this record, the V and J calls reflect TCRdb's handling and not the investigators' own analysis. The table for this sample records some 110,000 distinct CDR3 sequences. Around 18% of the sample rests with the top ten.

The CDR3 has 14 amino acids, counting the end cysteine and phenylalanine. The DNA sequence is not available. Sequences SGHVS (CDR1) and FQNEAQ (CDR2) are obtained from the germline V gene. A commercial ELISA kit detecting HCMV-specific IgG in serum was used to determine HCMV serostatus. Ficoll density gradient centrifugation was used to isolate peripheral blood mononuclear cells from blood. Concerning this clonotype itself: Its specific antigen is unknown.

The TCR comes from a woman between 18 and 69 years old in good health. This receptor chain uses TRBV7-8 and TRBJ1-1; the D gene TCRdb calls, TRBD1, cannot be checked with no DNA. The specimen sequenced was blood T cells: a sorted CD56 or NKG2C T cell subset, CD4+ or CD8+ T cells, or bulk PBMC T cells (not recorded which). The encoded CDR3 is CASSLDQGSAEAFF.